This TCR beta chain was recovered during a study of T cells after posttransplantation cyclophosphamide (dated by TCRdb to 2016 to 2017). About the investigation overall: Using TRB sequencing, the study followed how the T cell repertoire rebuilt after myeloablative bone marrow transplantation with posttransplantation cyclophosphamide given as GVHD prophylaxis. Samples from 30 to 45 PTCy-treated patients and over 15 related bone marrow donors of those patients were subjected to antigen receptor sequencing. Because TRA and TRB clonality correlated tightly in about 9 samples, the subsequent TCR analyses were limited to TRB only. Blood from all 30 or so PTCy patients who had 1-year posttransplant specimens underwent TRB sequencing. Public TRB sequences were queried against a database of over 3,500 sequences associated with responses to pathogens, tumor antigens, self-antigens and alloantigens. Up to 3 additional blood samples from 2 to 5.2 years after transplant were also TRB-sequenced in 3 patients, as was pretransplant blood from a handful of patients.

CDR1 is given as SGHTA and CDR2 as FQGNSA, both from the germline V gene. From cysteine to phenylalanine, the CDR3 is 14 amino acids long. The CDR3 DNA has 42 bases and is translated from base 1. The junction shows trimming of 4 bases on V and 3 bases on J, plus 13 bases between the germline ends. This clone has a single count. Its antigen is not yet known. Qualities for individual bases were not recorded, and no much larger clone is one base off. Viable CD3+CD4+ or CD3+CD8+ cells that were CCR7+CD45RA+CD45RO-CD95-CD27+CD28+ were classified as naive T cells. Peripheral blood samples were provided by related bone marrow donors on the day of marrow donation. Mononuclear cells from peripheral blood and bone marrow were separated by Ficoll-Hypaque density centrifugation and then cryopreserved. Sorting of CD4+ and CD8+ T cells, including naive and memory subsets, was performed by FACS on a FACSAria II. General study outcomes and caveats: Across the roughly 48 patients, TRB clonality was highly associated with recipient CMV seropositivity and CMV reactivation, and diversity with PTCy was similar to that in the CNI/methotrexate controls. The TRB repertoires of T cells infiltrating skin or the GI tract showed only limited overlap with the TRB repertoires found in blood. At 1-2 months, donor-recipient similarity was low but rose over the first year, and the later blood repertoires were often dominated by donor CD8+ memory clones.

TRB sequencing was run on genomic DNA with either the immunoSEQ assay at survey resolution or the hsTCRB kit. In the authors' own workflow: Initial read processing used immunoSEQ software, and repertoire analyses used the LymphoSeq R package. Clonality was computed as 1 minus normalized Shannon entropy; Gini coefficient was also calculated for each TRB dataset. To infer phenotypes in unsorted samples, TRB sequences from sorted subsets of the recipient or donor were mapped onto the unsorted samples of the same recipient. What TCRdb holds here is the immuneACCESS table cut down to in-frame rearrangements. Part of the clones is not present; checked against another copy, under half of the missing clones reflect an unresolved V gene, and the others are unexplained. V and J calls and clone size follow that table, whereas D and trimming were derived from the DNA. Across this sample there are about 31,000 clones, with 90% to 95% seen only once. The ten top clones hold about 0.25% of the sample.

Sequencing was done on a sample of naive CD4+ T cells sorted from PBMCs. The rearranged chain carries TRBV7-2 and TRBJ2-7; a weak D assignment points to TRBD2 (5 bases agree). The source is a woman aged 55-70 years in good health, CMV-negative, and a related stem cell transplant donor. The CDR3 amino acid sequence is: CASSWGGRGYEQYF. The DNA is as follows: TGTGCCAGCAGCTGGGGTGGCCGGGGCTACGAGCAGTACTTC.